This TCR beta chain was identified during a study of technical replicates of blood from a few donors. TCRdb's table, derived via immunoSEQ multiplex PCR, lists solely in-frame clones and lacks some. The table has tens of thousands of clones, less than 90% seen once; the top ten hold roughly 5.1%. V was trimmed by 1 base and J by 5 bases, leaving 7 bases between them. CDR1 and CDR2 from the germline V gene are MGHRA and YSYEKL. The CDR3 runs to 13 residues. Material for sequencing was PBMCs. The TCR comes from a human donor in good health. Some clones in this sample may be carry-over from other donors' samples. The chain uses TRBV4-1 and TRBJ2-3, with D uncertain. The CDR3 protein is CASSQGRVDTQYF. CDR3 coding DNA: TGCGCCAGCAGCCAAGGTCGGGTAGATACGCAGTATTTT.